These 20 T cell receptor beta chains share one sample of origin, sequenced in a study of blood T cell repertoires in COVID-19. Sequenced by immunoSEQ multiplex PCR; TCRdb stores in-frame clones only, minus some. The table has around 400,000 clones, about 89% seen once. Material for sequencing was peripheral blood. These receptors were collected from a woman in her fifties or sixties with COVID-19, enrolled during active disease.

The CDR3 nucleotides read TGTGCCAGCAGTGGGTTTCCGGGAGCGAGGTCCTACAATGAGCAGTTCTTC. It encodes CASSGFPGARSYNEQFF. The chain carries TRBV27 and TRBJ2-1; possible D gene TRBD2, 6 bases. V was trimmed by 5 bases and J by 1 base, leaving 18 bases between them. The CDR3 has 17 amino acids. Germline V gives CDR1 MNHEY, CDR2 SMNVEV (reference sequence).

The V and J genes are TRBV12-3 or TRBV12-4 and TRBJ2-5; 10 nucleotides align to TRBD1. This CDR3 is 13 amino acids long. Germline trimming cut 5 bases from V and 5 bases from J; bases unmatched to any gene: 2. CDR3 region: CASSRGQGETQYF. The CDR3 region has the DNA TGTGCCAGCAGTCGGGGACAGGGGGAGACCCAGTACTTC.

This clone turned up a few times. This chain links TRBV6-5 with TRBJ1-2; D unresolved. With 5 bases removed from V and 4 bases from J, the gap between germline ends came to 5 bases. CDR1 and CDR2 from the germline V gene are MNHEY and SVGAGI. There are 11 residues in the CDR3. CDR3 region: CASSNSYGYTF. CDR3 nucleotide sequence: TGTGCCAGCAGTAACAGCTATGGCTACACCTTC.

With regard to this clone: Other DNA sequences in the sample encode the same CDR3. The chain joins TRBV9 to TRBJ1-3, with no clear D. V was shortened by 0 bases and J by 0 bases, with 4 bases between the two germline ends. The length of the CDR3 is 14 residues. CDR1 and CDR2 from the germline V gene are SGDLS and YYNGEE. CDR3 in amino acids: CASSVGSSGNTIYF. The DNA of the CDR3 is TGTGCCAGCAGCGTAGGTAGCTCTGGAAACACCATATATTTT.

The chain links TRBV27 to TRBJ1-2; possible D gene TRBD1, 6 bases. The V gene lost 6 bases and the J gene lost 8 bases, with 22 bases spanning the gap. Germline-derived CDR1 and CDR2 are MNHEY and SMNVEV (reference sequence). This CDR3 has 15 residues. The CDR3 sequence: CASRPQGALKGGYTF. The DNA for the CDR3 is TGTGCCAGCAGGCCACAGGGCGCCCTTAAGGGGGGCTACACCTTC.

The genes are TRBV9 and TRBJ1-4; D ambiguous. Trimming removed 4 bases from V and 6 bases from J, with 16 bases in between. Germline values: CDR1 SGDLS, CDR2 YYNGEE. This CDR3 is built from 15 residues. The CDR3 DNA sequence: TGTGCCAGCAGCCGACGAGTTGGAGGTGATGAAAAACTGTTTTTT. The encoded protein is CASSRRVGGDEKLFF. Together with reference TRBV9 and TRBJ1-4, the CDR3 gives the full variable domain: DSGVTQTPKHLITATGQRVTLRCSPRSGDLSVYWYQQSLDQGLQFLIQYYNGEERAKGNILERFSAQQFPDLHSELNLSSLELGDSALYFCASSRRVGGDEKLFFGSGTQLSVL.

This clone was recorded only once. The J gene is TRBJ2-2, the V gene TRBV3-1 (or the pseudogene TRBV3-2); a weak D match, TRBD2 (5 bases). V lost 1 base and J 3 bases, leaving 12 bases between the germline ends. The CDR3 length is 16 residues. CDR1 LGHDT and CDR2 YNNKEL come from the germline V gene (reference sequence). CDR3 nucleotide sequence: TGTGCCAGCAGCCAAGGACAACTAGGAGACACCGGGGAGCTGTTTTTT. The encoded protein is CASSQGQLGDTGELFF.

The chain joins TRBV7-3 to TRBJ1-1; 9 bases are a match to TRBD1. Germline CDR1 SGHTA, CDR2 FQGTGA. The CDR3 totals 14 residues. After removal of 9 bases from V and 3 bases from J, the junction contained 8 bases not matched to a gene. The CDR3 coding sequence is TGTGCCAGTTCCCGGGACAGGGATGACACTGAAGCTTTCTTT. Translation gives CASSRDRDDTEAFF. The whole variable domain, remainder taken from reference TRBV7-3 and TRBJ1-1, is GAGVSQTPSNKVTEKGKYVELRCDPISGHTALYWYRQSLGQGPEFLIYFQGTGAADDSGLPNDRFFAVRPEGSVSTLKIQRTERGDSAVYLCASSRDRDDTEAFFGQGTRLTVV.

The chain joins TRBV5-1 to TRBJ1-1, with a possible D match to TRBD1 (6 bases). Per germline, CDR1 SGHRS and CDR2 YFSETQ. Trimming took 0 bases from V and 6 from J, leaving 15 bases between them. This CDR3 is built from 15 residues. The DNA for the CDR3 is TGCGCCAGCAGCTTGGCCGGGGGGGCTGTACCTGAAGCTTTCTTT. Translated, it gives CASSLAGGAVPEAFF.

This clone came up once. V is TRBV6-5 and J is TRBJ2-7, with TRBD1 matching 12 bases. The CDR3 has 11 residues. CDR1 is MNHEY and CDR2 is SVGAGI in the germline V gene. V lost 8 bases, J lost 12 bases, and 5 bases stayed unmatched. Here the CDR3 reads CASGRDRGLYF. The CDR3 DNA sequence: TGTGCCAGCGGGCGGGACAGGGGGCTGTACTTC.

The chain couples TRBV11-2 to TRBJ1-2; D is uncertain. The V end lost 5 bases, the J end lost 4 bases, and 14 bases lay between the germline ends. The CDR3 length is 14 residues. CDR1 and CDR2 from the germline V gene are SGHAT and FQNNGV. The CDR3 nucleotides read TGTGCCAGCAGCCAAAACCCGGGAGGCTATGGCTACACCTTC. Residues: CASSQNPGGYGYTF.

The chain carries TRBV5-1 and TRBJ2-2; 8 bases align to TRBD2. The length of the CDR3 is 17 residues. Germline values: CDR1 SGHRS, CDR2 YFSETQ. Trimming cost V 5 bases and J 0 bases; bases outside gene matches: 9. The CDR3 nucleotides are TGCGCCAGCAGATATTCCGCGGGGGGACCGAACACCGGGGAGCTGTTTTTT. It translates to CASRYSAGGPNTGELFF. Filled out from reference TRBV5-1 and TRBJ2-2, the complete variable domain reads KAGVTQTPRYLIKTRGQQVTLSCSPISGHRSVSWYQQTPGQGLQFLFEYFSETQRNKGNFPGRFSGRQFSNSRSEMNVSTLELGDSALYLCASRYSAGGPNTGELFFGEGSRLTVL.

V gene TRBV6-2 or TRBV6-3 combines with J gene TRBJ2-5; 8 bases are a match to TRBD1. CDR3 size: 20 residues. Unmatched junction bases numbered 20, after V lost 0 bases and J lost 5 bases. Looked up from germline, CDR1 is MNHEY and CDR2 is SVGEGT. DNA for the CDR3: TGTGCCAGCAGTTACTCATCACGCGGTACAGGGCAGGGGGCATGGGAGACCCAGTACTTC. Protein product: CASSYSSRGTGQGAWETQYF.

The chain uses TRBV6-2 or TRBV6-3 and TRBJ2-5, with D possibly being TRBD2 (7 bases). The germline V gene has CDR1 MNHEY and CDR2 SVGEGT. The CDR3 is 15 residues long. V lost 2 bases to trimming and J lost 4 bases, with 14 bases between them. CDR3 sequence: CASSYESGGLETQYF. The CDR3 DNA sequence: TGTGCCAGCAGTTACGAGTCGGGGGGCCTAGAGACCCAGTACTTC.

This clone has only a few counts. The chain recombines TRBV27 with TRBJ2-7; TRBD1 matches at 9 bases. The V gene's germline CDR1 is MNHEY and CDR2 SMNVEV (reference sequence). The J segment lost 4 bases and the V segment lost 6 bases, leaving 13 bases of the junction unmatched. This CDR3 region has 16 residues. Written as DNA, the CDR3 is TGTGCCAGCAGCCTGACGCCGACAGGGGGGCGGTACGAGCAGTACTTC. Its translation is CASSLTPTGGRYEQYF.

The V and J genes are TRBV5-1 and TRBJ2-5; 11 positions agree with TRBD1. V lost 4 bases, J lost 6 bases, and 5 bases stayed unmatched. Looked up from germline, CDR1 is SGHRS and CDR2 is YFSETQ. The CDR3 length is 14 residues. The CDR3 nucleotides read TGCGCCAGCAGCGTATGGACAGGGGGCAAGACCCAGTACTTC. It yields the protein CASSVWTGGKTQYF. Together with reference TRBV5-1 and TRBJ2-5, the CDR3 gives the full variable domain: KAGVTQTPRYLIKTRGQQVTLSCSPISGHRSVSWYQQTPGQGLQFLFEYFSETQRNKGNFPGRFSGRQFSNSRSEMNVSTLELGDSALYLCASSVWTGGKTQYFGPGTRLLVL.

The rearrangement links TRBV5-4 to TRBJ1-6; 7 bases are a match to TRBD1. CDR1 is SGHNT, CDR2 YYREEE, per germline (reference sequence). V dropped 9 bases and J dropped 14; count of bases not matched to a gene: 14. The CDR3 covers 13 residues. CDR3 residues: CAIKAAGGFSLHF. The DNA of the CDR3 is TGTGCCATCAAAGCGGCAGGGGGTTTCTCCCTCCACTTT.

The chain recombines TRBV5-1 with TRBJ2-1; TRBD2 matches at 12 bases. The CDR3 totals 19 residues. CDR1 and CDR2 (germline): SGHRS, YFSETQ. The J segment lost 0 bases and the V segment lost 0 bases, leaving 7 bases of the junction unmatched. CDR3 loop: CASSLGGLAGKFSYNEQFF. The CDR3 coding sequence is TGCGCCAGCAGCTTGGGGGGACTAGCGGGTAAATTCTCCTACAATGAGCAGTTCTTC.

Comment on this clone: The same CDR3 arises from other DNA sequences in this sample as well. V usage is TRBV7-9 and J usage is TRBJ1-2, with D possibly being TRBD1 (6 bases). V was pared by 5 bases and J by 3 bases, with 7 bases between. There are 12 residues in the CDR3. CDR1 SEHNR and CDR2 FQNEAQ come from the germline V gene (reference sequence). CDR3 sequence reads: CASSPGDYGYTF. The CDR3 coding sequence is TGTGCCAGCAGCCCAGGGGACTATGGCTACACCTTC.

This CDR3 is CASSSDRNYGYTF. In nucleotides, the CDR3 is TGTGCCAGCAGTTCCGACAGAAACTATGGCTACACCTTC. This sequence joins TRBV12-3 or TRBV12-4 and TRBJ1-2; TRBD1 might be the D (5 bases). V lost 4 bases, J lost 2 bases, and 8 bases lay in between. The CDR3 is 13 residues long.